These T cell receptor beta chains were read from a single sample in a study of cytomegalovirus exposure and HLA in healthy donors. Sequencing was performed with immunoSEQ multiplex PCR; in TCRdb, only in-frame clones are kept and a portion is missing. The sample shows roughly 120,000 clones, roughly four fifths of them seen only once. The sequenced sample was PBMCs. These receptors were obtained from a man aged 45-65 years in good health and CMV-seronegative. Each CDR3 is given with its conserved first and last residue.

>TRBV6-5|TRBJ1-1
CASGAGQLNTEAFF
>TRBV15|.
CATSGDRNYEQYF
>TRBV19|TRBJ1-4
CASSLPTGENEKLFF
>TRBV4-2|TRBJ2-5
CASSQYTSGGQETQYF
>TRBV23-1|TRBJ2-5
CASSAGDGETQYF
>TRBV7-2|TRBJ2-5
CASSPAGWETQYF
>TRBV7-9|TRBJ2-5
CASSPAGTGTETQYF
>TRBV7-2|TRBJ2-2
CASSLAPGTNTGELFF
>TRBV18|TRBJ1-6
CASSPPGYSPLHF
>TRBV11-2|TRBJ2-3
CASTSIRGAADTQYF
>TRBV10-1|TRBJ2-3
CASSESSCVPDTQYF
>TRBV5-6|TRBJ2-3
CASSLEKRLAGGTDTQYF
>TRBV19|TRBJ2-3
CASSIEQSHHHSTQYF
>TRBV6-1|TRBJ2-7
CASSEAGSAYSYEQYF
>TRBV7-3|TRBJ2-1
CASSLGPSGSAEQFF
>TRBV25-1|TRBJ1-1
CASSVDPRGTEAFF
>TRBV5-1|TRBJ1-1
CASSLLSQNTEAFF
>TRBV29-1|TRBJ2-3
CSVLTGGAEDTQYF
>TRBV7-9|TRBJ1-6
CASSFGQDYNSPLHF
>TRBV4-2|TRBJ1-1
CASSQETVDNTEAFF
>TRBV7-2|TRBJ2-1
CASSPPRDKRDNEQFF
>TRBV4-1|TRBJ1-2
CASSQEVGEANYGYTF
>TRBV19|TRBJ1-5
CASSIKPENQPQHF
>TRBV9|TRBJ1-6
CASSVQGDSISPLHF
>TRBV11-3|TRBJ2-1
CASSLNSGDEQFF
>TRBV10-3|TRBJ1-1
CAISDYGRPTEAFF
>TRBV2|TRBJ2-3
CASSEGGLGADTQYF
>TRBV7-9|TRBJ2-1
CASSLVGGAYNEQFF
>TRBV19|TRBJ2-5
CASSLHTSGGAGETQYF
>TRBV11-2|TRBJ1-1
CASSRAGTGLYTEAFF
>TRBV6-5|TRBJ1-5
CASSRDGNQPQHF
>TRBV27|TRBJ2-1
CASSLYVPGLAGNNEQFF
>TRBV29-1|TRBJ1-5
CSVALGQGSNQPQHF
>TRBV7-8|TRBJ2-7
CASSRTDRGGYEQYF
>TRBV7-9|TRBJ1-1
CASSDDRVGEAFF
>TRBV5-4|TRBJ1-2
CASSLVGGALDGYTF
>TRBV16|TRBJ1-4
CASSQFGATNEKLFF
>TRBV11-1|TRBJ2-7
CASSPGRHLLYEQYF
>TRBV30|TRBJ2-7
CAWSEGHSDEQYF
>TRBV29-1|TRBJ2-7
CSVGGFHEQYF
>TRBV19|TRBJ1-1
CASSIWGENTEAFF
>TRBV30|TRBJ2-5
CAWDSVRETQYF
>TRBV5-6|TRBJ1-1
CASSLGEDTEAFF
>TRBV6-1|TRBJ2-7
CASSEPVTSGGSAYEQYF
>TRBV28|TRBJ2-2
CASAYITGELFF